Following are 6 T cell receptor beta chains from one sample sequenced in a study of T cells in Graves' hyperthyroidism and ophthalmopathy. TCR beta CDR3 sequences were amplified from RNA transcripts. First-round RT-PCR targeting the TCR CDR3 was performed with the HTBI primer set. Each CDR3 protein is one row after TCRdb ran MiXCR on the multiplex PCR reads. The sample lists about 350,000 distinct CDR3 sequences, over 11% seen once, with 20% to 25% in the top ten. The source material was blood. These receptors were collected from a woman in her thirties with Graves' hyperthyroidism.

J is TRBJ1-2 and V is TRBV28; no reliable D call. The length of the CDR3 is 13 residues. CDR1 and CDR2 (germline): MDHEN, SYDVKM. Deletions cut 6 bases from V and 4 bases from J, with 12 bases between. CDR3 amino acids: CASRDEATYGYTF. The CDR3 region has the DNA TGTGCCAGCAGGGACGAAGCCACCTATGGCTACACCTTC.

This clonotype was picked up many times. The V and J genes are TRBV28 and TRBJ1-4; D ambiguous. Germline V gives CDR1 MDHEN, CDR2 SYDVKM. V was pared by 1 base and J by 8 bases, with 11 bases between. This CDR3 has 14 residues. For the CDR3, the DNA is TGTGCCAGCAGTTTATACGGAAGAGGAGAAAAACTGTTTTTT. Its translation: CASSLYGRGEKLFF. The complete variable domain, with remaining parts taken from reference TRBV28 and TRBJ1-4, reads DVKVTQSSRYLVKRTGEKVFLECVQDMDHENMFWYRQDPGLGLRLIYFSYDVKMKEKGDIPEGYSVSREKKERFSLILESASTNQTSMYLCASSLYGRGEKLFFGSGTQLSVL.

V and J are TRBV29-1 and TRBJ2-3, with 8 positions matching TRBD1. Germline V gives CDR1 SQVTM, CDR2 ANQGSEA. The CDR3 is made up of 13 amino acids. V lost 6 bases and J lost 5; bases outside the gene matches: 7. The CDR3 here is CSVMRQGLDTQYF. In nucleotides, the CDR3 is TGCAGCGTGATGAGACAGGGGTTAGATACGCAGTATTTT.

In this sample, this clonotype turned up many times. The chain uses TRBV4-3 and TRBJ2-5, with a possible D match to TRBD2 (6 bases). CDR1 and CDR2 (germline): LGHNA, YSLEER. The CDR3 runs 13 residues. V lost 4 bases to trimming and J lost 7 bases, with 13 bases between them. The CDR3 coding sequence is TGCGCCAGCAGCCTAGGCCCCGGGGGGACCCAGTACTTC. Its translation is CASSLGPGGTQYF.

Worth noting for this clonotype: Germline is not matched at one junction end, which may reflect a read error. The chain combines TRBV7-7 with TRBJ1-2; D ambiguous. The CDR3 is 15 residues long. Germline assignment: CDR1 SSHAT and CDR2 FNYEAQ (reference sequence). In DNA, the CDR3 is TGTGCTAGCAGCTTGAGAAAAAGGAACTACTATGGCTACACCTTC. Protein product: CASSLRKRNYYGYTF.

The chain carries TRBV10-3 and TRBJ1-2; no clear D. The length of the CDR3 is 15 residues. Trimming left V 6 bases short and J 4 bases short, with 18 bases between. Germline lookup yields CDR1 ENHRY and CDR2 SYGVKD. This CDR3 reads CAIRGSRAVPYGYTF. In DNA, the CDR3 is TGTGCCATCAGGGGCAGTAGGGCGGTGCCCTATGGCTACACCTTC.